One sample yielded the 3 T cell receptor beta chains listed below, sequenced in a study of shared clonotypes between healthy human individuals. Some clones are missing from TCRdb's copy, which holds only in-frame ones; the method was immunoSEQ multiplex PCR. The repertoire consists of 2 million to 2.5 million clones, with 85% to 95% occurring once and the leading ten covering around 0.38%. Material: naive CD4+ T cells from PBMCs. The subset: CD45RA+ positively selected. Receptor source: a man aged 18 to 30 in good health. Some clones in this sample may be carry-over from other donors' samples.

The CDR3 sequence is CASSSRDSTTDTQYF. The DNA for the CDR3 is TGTGCCAGCAGTAGCCGGGACTCCACCACAGATACGCAGTATTTT. This chain connects TRBV6-5 to TRBJ2-3; tentative D call: TRBD2 (6 bases). This CDR3 has 15 amino acids. Germline values: CDR1 MNHEY, CDR2 SVGAGI. Trimming took off 5 bases at V and 2 bases at J, with 14 bases between the two ends.

The chain carries TRBV7-2 and TRBJ2-7; D not certain. In germline, CDR1 is SGHTA, CDR2 FQGNSA. The CDR3 is 16 residues long. The V and J ends lost 0 bases and 4 bases respectively, with 16 bases between them. The CDR3 region is CASSLAQSARGYEQYF. The CDR3 DNA reads as TGTGCCAGCAGCTTAGCGCAGTCAGCACGAGGATACGAGCAGTACTTC.

This sequence joins TRBV4-3 and TRBJ1-2; no reliable D call. Germline lookup yields CDR1 LGHNA and CDR2 YSLEER. This CDR3 has 16 amino acids. Trimming shortened V by 0 bases and J by 4 bases, and 15 bases separated the two germline ends. CDR3 DNA sequence: TGCGCCAGCAGCCAAGACCACTTGACCGAACTCTATGGCTACACCTTC. Translated, it gives CASSQDHLTELYGYTF.